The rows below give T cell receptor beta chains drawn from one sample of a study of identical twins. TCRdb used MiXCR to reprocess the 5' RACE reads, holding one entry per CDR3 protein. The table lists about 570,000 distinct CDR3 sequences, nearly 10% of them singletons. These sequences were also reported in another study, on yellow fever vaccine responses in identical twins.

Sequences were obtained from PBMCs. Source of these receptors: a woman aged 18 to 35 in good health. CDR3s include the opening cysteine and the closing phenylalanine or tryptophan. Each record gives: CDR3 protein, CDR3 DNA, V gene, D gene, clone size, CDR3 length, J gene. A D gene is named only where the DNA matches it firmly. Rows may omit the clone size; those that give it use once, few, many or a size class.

CDR3 protein: CASSLFADTGELFF
CDR3 DNA: TGTGCCAGCAGTTTATTCGCCGACACCGGGGAGCTGTTTTTT
V gene: TRBV12-3/TRBV12-4
D gene: -
clone size: many
CDR3 length: 14
J gene: TRBJ2-2

CDR3 protein: CSAPRLAGEQFF
CDR3 DNA: TGCAGCGCGCCGAGACTAGCGGGTGAGCAGTTCTTC
V gene: TRBV29-1
D gene: TRBD2
clone size: many
CDR3 length: 12
J gene: TRBJ2-1

CDR3 protein: CASIDWGNEQFF
CDR3 DNA: TGTGCCAGTATAGATTGGGGCAATGAGCAGTTCTTC
V gene: TRBV19
D gene: -
clone size: few
CDR3 length: 12
J gene: TRBJ2-1

CDR3 protein: CASSELGPYNEQFF
CDR3 DNA: TGCGCCAGCAGTGAGTTAGGGCCCTACAATGAGCAGTTCTTC
V gene: TRBV10-2
D gene: -
clone size: -
CDR3 length: 14
J gene: TRBJ2-1

CDR3 protein: CASRGLGTYEQYF
CDR3 DNA: TGTGCCAGCAGGGGACTAGGAACCTACGAGCAGTACTTC
V gene: TRBV6-1
D gene: TRBD2
clone size: -
CDR3 length: 13
J gene: TRBJ2-7

CDR3 protein: CAWEAGRNEQYF
CDR3 DNA: TGTGCCTGGGAGGCAGGTAGGAACGAGCAGTACTTC
V gene: TRBV30
D gene: -
clone size: -
CDR3 length: 12
J gene: TRBJ2-7

CDR3 protein: CSVSGTSGGPDTQYF
CDR3 DNA: TGCAGCGTTTCGGGGACTAGCGGGGGACCGGATACGCAGTATTTT
V gene: TRBV29-1
D gene: TRBD2
clone size: many
CDR3 length: 15
J gene: TRBJ2-3

CDR3 protein: CASSLGQGNTREQYF
CDR3 DNA: TGCGCCAGCAGCTTGGGACAGGGAAACACCCGCGAGCAGTACTTC
V gene: TRBV5-1
D gene: TRBD1
clone size: -
CDR3 length: 15
J gene: TRBJ2-7

CDR3 protein: CATTGTGGEQYF
CDR3 DNA: TGTGCCACCACCGGGACAGGGGGCGAGCAGTACTTC
V gene: TRBV24-1
D gene: TRBD1
clone size: -
CDR3 length: 12
J gene: TRBJ2-7

CDR3 protein: CASSSLAEEKFF
CDR3 DNA: TGTGCCAGCAGTTCCCTGGCGGAAGAAAAGTTCTTC
V gene: TRBV6-5
D gene: -
clone size: few
CDR3 length: 12
J gene: TRBJ2-1

CDR3 protein: CASRNLLAGSYEQYF
CDR3 DNA: TGTGCCAGCAGAAACTTGCTAGCTGGGTCCTACGAGCAGTACTTC
V gene: TRBV6-2/TRBV6-3
D gene: -
clone size: -
CDR3 length: 15
J gene: TRBJ2-7

CDR3 protein: CASSRLSGRADEQYF
CDR3 DNA: TGTGCCAGCAGCCGATTGAGCGGGAGGGCCGACGAGCAGTACTTC
V gene: TRBV7-2
D gene: TRBD2
clone size: many
CDR3 length: 15
J gene: TRBJ2-7

CDR3 protein: CATGGTGTEQFF
CDR3 DNA: TGTGCCACCGGGGGGACAGGGACCGAGCAGTTCTTC
V gene: TRBV7-9
D gene: TRBD1
clone size: -
CDR3 length: 12
J gene: TRBJ2-1

CDR3 protein: CASSLRAGAYEQYF
CDR3 DNA: TGTGCCAGCAGCTTGCGGGCAGGGGCCTACGAGCAGTACTTC
V gene: TRBV5-6
D gene: -
clone size: many
CDR3 length: 14
J gene: TRBJ2-7

CDR3 protein: CASSLARPDGSEAFF
CDR3 DNA: TGCGCCAGCAGCTTGGCCCGGCCTGACGGCTCTGAAGCTTTCTTT
V gene: TRBV5-1
D gene: -
clone size: many
CDR3 length: 15
J gene: TRBJ1-1

CDR3 protein: CASSTLGSYEQYF
CDR3 DNA: TGTGCCAGCAGTACTTTGGGTTCCTACGAGCAGTACTTC
V gene: TRBV12-3/TRBV12-4
D gene: -
clone size: few
CDR3 length: 13
J gene: TRBJ2-7

CDR3 protein: CASRPTSGRRDEQFF
CDR3 DNA: TGTGCCAGCAGACCAACTAGCGGGAGGAGGGATGAGCAGTTCTTC
V gene: TRBV6-2/TRBV6-3
D gene: TRBD2
clone size: few
CDR3 length: 15
J gene: TRBJ2-1

CDR3 protein: CCARAPGQGHNEQFF
CDR3 DNA: TGCTGTGCTAGAGCCCCGGGACAGGGGCACAATGAGCAGTTCTTC
V gene: TRBV20-1
D gene: TRBD1
clone size: few
CDR3 length: 15
J gene: TRBJ2-1

CDR3 protein: CASSTRHSTGDITNTGELFF
CDR3 DNA: TGTGCCAGCAGCACCCGCCATTCGACAGGTGACATAACGAACACCGGGGAGCTGTTTTTT
V gene: TRBV28
D gene: -
clone size: many
CDR3 length: 20
J gene: TRBJ2-2

CDR3 protein: CASSHGRPESAQYF
CDR3 DNA: TGCGCCAGCAGCCATGGACGGCCGGAGTCGGCCCAGTACTTC
V gene: TRBV5-1
D gene: -
clone size: many
CDR3 length: 14
J gene: TRBJ2-5

CDR3 protein: CATSRDSGAGQPQHF
CDR3 DNA: TGTGCCACCAGCAGAGATAGTGGGGCGGGTCAGCCCCAGCATTTT
V gene: TRBV15
D gene: -
clone size: few
CDR3 length: 15
J gene: TRBJ1-5

CDR3 protein: CASSPGELTPEQYF
CDR3 DNA: TGTGCCAGCAGCCCGGGTGAGTTGACGCCCGAGCAGTACTTC
V gene: TRBV7-9
D gene: -
clone size: -
CDR3 length: 14
J gene: TRBJ2-7